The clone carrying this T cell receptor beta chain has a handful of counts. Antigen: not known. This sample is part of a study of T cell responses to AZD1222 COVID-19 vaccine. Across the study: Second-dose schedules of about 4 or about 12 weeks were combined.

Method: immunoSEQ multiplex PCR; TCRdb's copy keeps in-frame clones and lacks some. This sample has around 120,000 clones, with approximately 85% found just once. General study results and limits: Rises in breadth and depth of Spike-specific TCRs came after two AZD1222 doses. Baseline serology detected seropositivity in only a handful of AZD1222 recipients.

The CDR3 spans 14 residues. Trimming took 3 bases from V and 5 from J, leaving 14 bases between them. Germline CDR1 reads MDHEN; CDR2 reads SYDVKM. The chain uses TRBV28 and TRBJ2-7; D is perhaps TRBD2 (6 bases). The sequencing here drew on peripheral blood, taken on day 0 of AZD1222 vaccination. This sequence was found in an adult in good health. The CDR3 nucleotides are TGTGCCAGCAGTTTCTTGCGGGGAGTCCACGAGCAGTACTTC. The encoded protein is CASSFLRGVHEQYF.